The sequence of this TCR beta chain was determined in a study of T cell responses to AZD1222 COVID-19 vaccine. Profiled with immunoSEQ multiplex PCR; TCRdb holds only in-frame clones, not every one. The sample includes approximately 120,000 clones, 91% seen only once; the top ten take 7.5%. This TCR was sampled from an adult in good health. The sample here was peripheral blood, taken on day 0 of AZD1222 vaccination.

The CDR3 is CASSPRLAVSGELFF. The CDR3, as DNA: TGTGCCAGCAGCCCGCGACTAGCTGTATCCGGGGAGCTGTTTTTT. The chain links TRBV3-1 (or the pseudogene TRBV3-2) to TRBJ2-2, with 7 bases that match TRBD2. The CDR3 contains 15 residues. J lost 6 bases, V lost 4 bases, and 8 bases had no gene match. Germline lookup yields CDR1 LGHDT and CDR2 YNNKEL (reference sequence).